The 13 T cell receptor beta chains below all came from one sample that was sequenced in a study of blood T cell repertoires in COVID-19. Here immunoSEQ multiplex PCR was the method, and the copy in TCRdb shows in-frame clones only, minus some. The profile shows about 480,000 clones, about nine tenths of them singletons. The sample consisted of peripheral blood. These receptors all come from a woman aged 45-60 years with COVID-19, enrolled during active disease.

The chain recombines TRBV30 with TRBJ2-7; maybe TRBD1 (5 bases). The CDR3 contains 15 residues. The V gene's germline CDR1 is GTSNPN and CDR2 SVGIG (reference sequence). V lost 0 bases and J 0 bases, leaving 12 bases between the germline ends. The CDR3 region has the DNA TGTGCCTGGAGTGTTAAGGGGCTCCTCTCCTACGAGCAGTACTTC. Translated: CAWSVKGLLSYEQYF.

V gene TRBV10-2 combines with J gene TRBJ2-7; 8 bases match TRBD1. CDR3 length: 14 residues. CDR1 is WSHSY, CDR2 SAAADI, per germline. Trimming at V came to 10 bases and at J to 4 bases, leaving 12 bases not matched to a gene. The CDR3 protein is CATIRGQGEYEQYF. The CDR3 nucleotides read TGCGCCACGATTCGAGGACAGGGAGAATACGAGCAGTACTTC.

The chain carries TRBV5-1 and TRBJ2-1; 8 bases align to TRBD1. The CDR3 sequence is 16 residues long. The trim removed 1 base at V and 8 bases at J, leaving 11 bases unmatched. The germline CDR1 and CDR2 sequences are SGHRS and YFSETQ. In DNA, the CDR3 is TGCGCCAGCAGCTTGATAGGGCAGGGGGCTCGGGATGAGCAGTTCTTC. Translation gives CASSLIGQGARDEQFF.

This chain links TRBV30 with TRBJ1-5; possible D gene TRBD1, 6 bases. This CDR3 region has 14 residues. The V and J ends lost 0 bases and 3 bases respectively, with 9 bases between them. Germline V gene lookup returns CDR1 GTSNPN and CDR2 SVGIG (reference sequence). The CDR3 bases are TGTGCCTGGAGTGTAGGGGGAGCCAATCAGCCCCAGCATTTT. It encodes CAWSVGGANQPQHF.

Comments on this clone: Distinct nucleotide sequences in the sample also encode this CDR3. The CDR3: CASSLGGPRTDTQYF. The CDR3 nucleotides read TGCGCCAGCAGCTTGGGTGGGCCTCGCACAGATACGCAGTATTTT. This sequence joins TRBV5-1 and TRBJ2-3; D not resolved. This CDR3 region has 15 residues. With 0 bases removed from V and 1 base from J, the gap between germline ends came to 9 bases. Germline-derived CDR1 and CDR2 are SGHRS and YFSETQ.

The gene calls are TRBV6-5 and TRBJ1-1; tentative D call: TRBD1 (6 bases). The CDR3 consists of 12 residues. Germline V CDR1 and CDR2: MNHEY, SVGAGI. Trimming took off 8 bases at V and 3 bases at J, with 10 bases between the two ends. The CDR3 bases are TGTGCCAGCGGGGGCGTATACACTGAAGCTTTCTTT. Its protein product is CASGGVYTEAFF.

V is TRBV11-1 and J is TRBJ2-7; TRBD1 might be the D (6 bases). The V and J ends lost 4 bases and 2 bases respectively, with 9 bases between them. Germline CDR1 is SGHAT and CDR2 is FQDESV (reference sequence). CDR3 size: 13 residues. The CDR3 nucleotides are TGTGCCAGCAGCTATCGGGACACCTACGAGCAGTACTTC. Translation: CASSYRDTYEQYF. The entire variable domain, with the rest obtained from reference TRBV11-1 and TRBJ2-7, is as follows: EAEVAQSPRYKITEKSQAVAFWCDPISGHATLYWYRQILGQGPELLVQFQDESVVDDSQLPKDRFSAERLKGVDSTLKIQPAELGDSAMYLCASSYRDTYEQYFGPGTRLTVT.

This clone has only one observation. The chain links TRBV7-9 to TRBJ1-1; possible D gene TRBD1, 6 bases. Germline lookup yields CDR1 SEHNR and CDR2 FQNEAQ (reference sequence). V was cut by 5 bases and J by 10 bases, with 29 bases left in between. CDR3 size: 17 residues. The CDR3 bases are TGTGCCAGCAGCGCTAGGGGGGGGCGAGACAGCCCTAGGGGAGCTTTCTTT. Its translation is CASSARGGRDSPRGAFF. Looking up the rest from reference TRBV7-9 and TRBJ1-1 gives the full variable domain: DTGVSQNPRHKITKRGQNVTFRCDPISEHNRLYWYRQTLGQGPEFLTYFQNEAQLEKSRLLSDRFSAERPKGSFSTLEIQRTEQGDSAMYLCASSARGGRDSPRGAFFGQGTRLTVV.

For the CDR3, the DNA is TGTGCCAGCAGTTACCCAATGGGACTAGCGTTCTACAATGAGCAGTTCTTC. Protein sequence: CASSYPMGLAFYNEQFF. The J gene is TRBJ2-1, the V gene TRBV6-2 or TRBV6-3; 10 bases line up with TRBD2. The CDR3 covers 17 residues. Germline lookup yields CDR1 MNHEY and CDR2 SVGEGT. Trimming at V came to 2 bases and at J to 3 bases, leaving 7 bases not matched to a gene.

The chain is built from TRBV7-3 and TRBJ1-6; D is ambiguous. This CDR3 contains 20 residues. Germline CDR1 reads SGHTA; CDR2 reads FQGTGA. V lost 5 bases and J lost 0, with 23 bases in between. CDR3 amino acids: CASSPLGPTSPRSYNSPLHF. CDR3 nucleotide sequence: TGTGCCAGCAGCCCCCTTGGGCCTACCTCACCTCGCTCCTATAATTCACCCCTCCACTTT. Using reference TRBV7-3 and TRBJ1-6 for the parts outside the CDR3, the full variable domain is GAGVSQTPSNKVTEKGKYVELRCDPISGHTALYWYRQSLGQGPEFLIYFQGTGAADDSGLPNDRFFAVRPEGSVSTLKIQRTERGDSAVYLCASSPLGPTSPRSYNSPLHFGNGTRLTVT.

The chain employs TRBV9 and TRBJ2-1; 8 bases match TRBD2. With V trimmed by 5 bases and J by 6 bases, 1 base remained unmatched. Germline CDR1 is SGDLS and CDR2 is YYNGEE. CDR3 length equals 12 residues. This CDR3 reads CASSGTSNEQFF. The CDR3 DNA reads TGTGCCAGCAGTGGGACTAGCAATGAGCAGTTCTTC. The whole variable domain, remainder taken from reference TRBV9 and TRBJ2-1, is DSGVTQTPKHLITATGQRVTLRCSPRSGDLSVYWYQQSLDQGLQFLIQYYNGEERAKGNILERFSAQQFPDLHSELNLSSLELGDSALYFCASSGTSNEQFFGPGTRLTVL.

The rearrangement links TRBV5-6 to TRBJ1-1; 7 bases match TRBD1. V lost 4 bases to trimming and J lost 7 bases; unmatched junction nucleotides: 13. This CDR3 has 15 amino acids. Germline CDR1 and CDR2: SGHDT and YYEEEE. The CDR3 DNA sequence: TGTGCCAGCAGCGGTACAGGGGCTTCAGGGGGTGAAGCTTTCTTT. As protein: CASSGTGASGGEAFF.

The chain joins TRBV11-2 to TRBJ2-5; no reliable D call. This CDR3 is 14 amino acids long. Per germline, CDR1 SGHAT and CDR2 FQNNGV. The V and J ends lost 1 base and 2 bases respectively, with 8 bases between them. CDR3 loop: CASSLGYTQETQYF. The CDR3 DNA reads TGTGCCAGCAGCTTAGGGTACACGCAAGAGACCCAGTACTTC.